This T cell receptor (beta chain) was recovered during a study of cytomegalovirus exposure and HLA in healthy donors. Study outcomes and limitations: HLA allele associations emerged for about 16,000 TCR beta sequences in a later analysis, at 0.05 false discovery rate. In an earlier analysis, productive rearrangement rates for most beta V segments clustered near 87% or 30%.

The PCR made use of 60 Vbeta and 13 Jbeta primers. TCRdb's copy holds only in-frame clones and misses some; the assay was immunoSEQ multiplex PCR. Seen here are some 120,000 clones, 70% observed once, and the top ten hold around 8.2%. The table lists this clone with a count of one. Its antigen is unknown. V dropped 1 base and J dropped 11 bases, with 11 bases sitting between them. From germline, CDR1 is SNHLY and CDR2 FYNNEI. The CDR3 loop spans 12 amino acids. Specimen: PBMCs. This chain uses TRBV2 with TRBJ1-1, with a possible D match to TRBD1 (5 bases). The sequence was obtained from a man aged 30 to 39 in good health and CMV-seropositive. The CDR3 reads CASSEETAIAFF. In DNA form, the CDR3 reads TGTGCCAGCAGTGAAGAGACAGCTATCGCTTTCTTT.